This T cell receptor (beta chain) was documented in a study of blood T cells in healthy people across ages. Looking at the study overall: When template switching was applied, about one barcoded beta molecule was captured per two T cells. Study findings and constraints: Higher diversity and more naive CD4+ cells were features of long-lived donors, compared to aged donors.

Of note for this clonotype: Its matching antigen is unknown.

Combining a sample-barcoded 5' primer with a J-beta primer mix, a second PCR ran for about 7 to 11 cycles. TCRdb processed the 5' RACE reads anew with MiXCR; each CDR3 protein has one entry. Of hundreds of thousands of distinct CDR3 sequences listed, 25% to 30% are singletons. Researchers report isolating at least 6.5 million PBMCs per sample. The CDR3 is made up of 14 amino acids. Germline loops: CDR1 SQVTM, CDR2 ANQGSEA. V lost 2 bases, J lost 4 bases, and 7 bases stayed unmatched. This rearrangement joins TRBV29-1 to TRBJ2-7, with 8 bases fitting TRBD1. The source is a woman aged 70-85 years in good health. Sequenced input: blood. The CDR3 nucleotides read TGCAGCGTTGAACTTCGCGGACAGGGATACGAGCAGTACTTC. Translating it yields CSVELRGQGYEQYF.